The 7 T cell receptor beta chains in this list originate from one sample, sequenced in a study of response to subunit inactivated influenza vaccine. From the RT-PCR reads, TCRdb called clonotypes with MiXCR, one entry per CDR3 protein. The sample holds about 180,000 distinct CDR3 sequences, nearly 9.5% seen once. The material sequenced was non-naive T cells sorted from PBMCs, taken on the day of vaccination. The receptors derive from a man in his fifties who received an inactivated influenza vaccine.

This chain joins TRBV11-1 and TRBJ2-3; 9 bases map to TRBD2. The CDR3 covers 18 residues. The germline gives CDR1 SGHAT, CDR2 FQDESV (reference sequence). Trimming removed 2 bases from V and 5 bases from J; junction bases left unmatched: 14. The CDR3 coding sequence is TGTGCCAGCAGCTTACGTCCCTTTGCGGGAGGGCCCGGAGATACGCAGTATTTT. It codes for CASSLRPFAGGPGDTQYF. The whole variable domain, remainder taken from reference TRBV11-1 and TRBJ2-3, is EAEVAQSPRYKITEKSQAVAFWCDPISGHATLYWYRQILGQGPELLVQFQDESVVDDSQLPKDRFSAERLKGVDSTLKIQPAELGDSAMYLCASSLRPFAGGPGDTQYFGPGTRLTVL.

This clonotype turned up a few times. CDR3 sequence reads: CASSPWTGSNNYGYTF. CDR3 bases: TGTGCCAGCAGCCCCTGGACAGGTTCTAATAACTATGGCTACACCTTC. The chain couples TRBV6-2 or TRBV6-3 to TRBJ1-2; TRBD1 aligns across 7 bases. Trimming took 6 bases from V and 1 from J; bases not matched to a gene: 11. The CDR3 is 16 residues long. Germline CDR1 and CDR2: MNHEY and SVGEGT.

This clonotype was detected many times. The rearrangement links TRBV20-1 to TRBJ2-5, with TRBD1 as a possible D gene (5 bases). Between the trimmed V and J ends, which lost 5 bases and 0 bases, there was a span of 19 bases. CDR3 length: 16 amino acids. CDR1 and CDR2 (germline): DFQATT, SNEGSKA (reference sequence). The CDR3: CSAPGPLRAYQETQYF. The CDR3 region has the DNA TGCAGTGCTCCAGGACCTCTCAGGGCCTACCAAGAGACCCAGTACTTC.

This clonotype was counted a few times. The V and J genes are TRBV7-2 and TRBJ2-7; D remains ambiguous. CDR3 length: 16 residues. Germline V gene sequence: CDR1 SGHTA, CDR2 FQGNSA. V lost 1 base and J 0 bases, leaving 13 bases between the germline ends. The CDR3 loop reads CASSLVRSPGSYEQYF. The CDR3 DNA follows: TGTGCCAGCAGCTTAGTTCGTTCCCCGGGCTCCTACGAGCAGTACTTC.

This clonotype has more than one count but fewer than ten. The chain employs TRBV6-5 and TRBJ2-3, with 7 bases lining up with TRBD2. This CDR3 is 15 amino acids long. CDR1 and CDR2 from the germline V gene are MNHEY and SVGAGI. Trimming cost V 4 bases and J 0 bases; bases outside gene matches: 4. CDR3: CASSFLAESTDTQYF. Written as DNA, the CDR3 is TGTGCCAGCAGTTTCCTAGCGGAAAGCACAGATACGCAGTATTTT.

The chain links TRBV6-2 or TRBV6-3 to TRBJ2-2; D is unresolved. V lost 2 bases and J lost 6, with 10 bases in between. The CDR3 extends over 14 amino acids. The germline gives CDR1 MNHEY, CDR2 SVGEGT. CDR3 loop: CASSYISPAGELFF. The CDR3 region has the DNA TGTGCCAGCAGTTACATATCGCCCGCCGGGGAGCTGTTTTTT.

At least ten counts were recorded for this clonotype. This chain joins TRBV20-1 and TRBJ2-3; D tentatively fits TRBD1 or TRBD2 (5 bases each). V lost 5 bases and J 6 bases, leaving 12 bases between the germline ends. This CDR3 is built from 12 residues. CDR1 DFQATT and CDR2 SNEGSKA come from the germline V gene (reference sequence). DNA of the CDR3: TGCAGTGCTCCGGGGCGCCCGGATACGCAGTATTTT. Translating it yields CSAPGRPDTQYF.